The 18 T cell receptor beta chains listed next were all sequenced from one sample in a study of vaccination and CD4 T cells after COVID-19. Sample treatment: roughly 10-day PBMC culture with coronavirus spike peptide pools or control peptides (ViraFEST assay). These receptors' antigens are unknown. Sequenced with the Oncomine TCR Beta short-read assay was DNA taken from cultured CD4+ T cells. Each CDR3 protein gets one entry after TCRdb re-called the PCR reads with MiXCR. The repertoire holds about 4,100 distinct CDR3 sequences, with 20% to 25% as singletons. This material consisted of CD4+ T cells from blood, cultured in vitro, taken after SARS-CoV-2 vaccination. These receptors all stem from a human donor who had recovered from COVID-19.

This clonotype was seen a handful of times. The chain links TRBV19 to TRBJ1-1; no clear D gene. This CDR3 comprises 14 residues. Trimming pared 9 bases from V and 3 bases from J, leaving 17 bases between. The germline V gene has CDR1 LNHDA and CDR2 SQIVND (reference sequence). The CDR3 DNA is TGTGCCAGCCACGGCCGGGGATCGTACACTGAAGCTTTCTTT. Amino acids: CASHGRGSYTEAFF.

The chain recombines TRBV2 with TRBJ1-1; no definite D call. Germline loops: CDR1 SNHLY, CDR2 FYNNEI. Trimming removed 7 bases from V and 0 bases from J, with 9 bases in between. The CDR3 consists of 13 residues. The CDR3 protein is CASTSYMNTEAFF. DNA of the CDR3: TGTGCCAGCACCTCCTATATGAACACTGAAGCTTTCTTT.

This clonotype is medium-sized by share. The CDR3 DNA reads as TGTGCCACCCCTAAGGGGGGTCAGCCCCAGCATTTT. Residues: CATPKGGQPQHF. The rearrangement uses TRBV21-1 and TRBJ1-5; TRBD1, the D gene given by the table, was not confirmed from the DNA. TRBV21-1 is given as a pseudogene. The CDR3 length is 12 residues.

V and J are TRBV20-1 and TRBJ2-1, with D perhaps matching TRBD1 or TRBD2 (5 bases each). V lost 3 bases, J lost 7 bases, and 19 bases lay in between. The CDR3 covers 15 residues. Germline V gene sequence: CDR1 DFQATT, CDR2 SNEGSKA (reference sequence). In DNA, the CDR3 is TGCAGTGCTAGTGGGGACCCTGCTGTTATAAATGAGCAGTTCTTC. Translated: CSASGDPAVINEQFF.

This clonotype was seen a few times. This chain uses TRBV6-5 with TRBJ1-2; D gene uncertain. The CDR3 has 14 residues. The V gene lost 0 bases and the J gene lost 8 bases, with 13 bases spanning the gap. Germline CDR1 is MNHEY and CDR2 is SVGAGI. DNA of the CDR3: TGTGCCAGCAGTTACTCGAGTGCAGGCGGCGGCTACACCTTC. Translated, it gives CASSYSSAGGGYTF.

This clonotype was recorded a few times. The V gene is TRBV2, the J gene TRBJ1-1; possible D gene TRBD1, 5 bases. V shed 4 bases and J shed 7 bases, with 7 bases lying between them. Germline V lookup: CDR1 SNHLY, CDR2 FYNNEI. The CDR3 length is 11 residues. The chain's CDR3 is CASSAQGEAFF. The CDR3 coding sequence is TGTGCCAGCAGTGCTCAGGGTGAAGCTTTCTTT.

This clonotype was seen only a few times. This sequence joins TRBV29-1 and TRBJ2-3; no firm D call. The CDR3 consists of 14 residues. Trimming pared 3 bases from V and 0 bases from J, leaving 10 bases between. Per germline, CDR1 SQVTM and CDR2 ANQGSEA. This chain's CDR3 is CSVDGNPSTDTQYF. The CDR3 DNA is TGCAGCGTTGATGGCAACCCAAGCACAGATACGCAGTATTTT.

This clonotype showed up just a few times. The chain is built from TRBV5-4 and TRBJ1-1; D unclear. The CDR3 has 12 amino acids. The ends were cut back, 3 bases at V and 6 bases at J, with 9 bases in the middle. Germline V CDR1 and CDR2: SGHNT, YYREEE (reference sequence). The CDR3 spells CASSSGGAEAFF. The CDR3 nucleotides are TGTGCCAGCAGCTCGGGCGGGGCTGAAGCTTTCTTT.

This clonotype was detected a few times. The rearrangement uses TRBV7-3 and TRBJ1-2; D might be TRBD1 (5 bases). This CDR3 has 15 residues. Per the germline V gene, CDR1 is SGHTA and CDR2 is FQGTGA. V was clipped by 7 bases and J by 11 bases, with 26 bases between them. The CDR3 region is CASTLTGGSFLRYTF. The CDR3 DNA reads as TGTGCCAGCACCCTCACGGGGGGTTCGTTTCTGAGATACACCTTC.

This clonotype was detected only a few times. The chain carries TRBV28 and TRBJ1-1; D possibly corresponds to TRBD1 (6 bases). The CDR3 spans 15 residues. Germline V lookup: CDR1 MDHEN, CDR2 SYDVKM. Trimming removed 4 bases at V and 0 bases at J, with 12 bases between. DNA for the CDR3: TGTGCCAGCAGTTCGTCAGGGGTCATGAACACTGAAGCTTTCTTT. Amino acids: CASSSSGVMNTEAFF.

The chain has TRBV9 and TRBJ2-7; no clear D. Trimming cost V 3 bases and J 1 base, with 14 bases left between them. This CDR3 region has 15 residues. The germline V gene has CDR1 SGDLS and CDR2 YYNGEE. The CDR3 protein is CASSAHPEASYEQYF. The DNA of the CDR3 is TGTGCCAGCAGCGCCCACCCCGAGGCTTCCTACGAGCAGTACTTC. Filled out from reference TRBV9 and TRBJ2-7, the complete variable domain reads DSGVTQTPKHLITATGQRVTLRCSPRSGDLSVYWYQQSLDQGLQFLIQYYNGEERAKGNILERFSAQQFPDLHSELNLSSLELGDSALYFCASSAHPEASYEQYFGPGTRLTVT.

The chain uses TRBV9 and TRBJ1-6; no definite D call. Germline V CDR1 and CDR2: SGDLS, YYNGEE. V was cut by 6 bases and J by 7 bases, with 11 bases left in between. CDR3 length: 13 amino acids. The CDR3 loop reads CASTFGGNSPLHF. The DNA for the CDR3 is TGTGCCAGCACCTTTGGAGGGAATTCACCCCTCCACTTT.

This clonotype was picked up a small number of times. A read error may be the cause here, since a much bigger clone is one base away. The genes are TRBV7-2 and TRBJ2-5; D might be TRBD1 or TRBD2, each matching 7 bases. Trimming removed 1 base from V and 4 bases from J, with 13 bases in between. The germline gives CDR1 SGHTA, CDR2 FQGNSA. This CDR3 is built from 15 residues. CDR3 sequence (DNA): TGTGCCAGCAGCTTAGTTGCAGGGGGGGGAGAGACCCAGTACTTC. It translates to CASSLVAGGGETQYF.

In its sample, this clonotype was seen a few times. This rearrangement joins TRBV4-2 to TRBJ2-7; 15 bases line up with TRBD2. The germline V gene encodes CDR1 LGHNA and CDR2 YNFKEQ. V lost 4 bases and J lost 3; bases outside the gene matches: 16. The CDR3 spans 20 residues. The CDR3 nucleotides are TGTGCCAGCAGCCCACAGATGTACCCGGGACTAGCGGGGGGTAACTACGAGCAGTACTTC. It specifies CASSPQMYPGLAGGNYEQYF.

This clonotype was seen only a few times. A junction end diverges from the germline sequence, so it may reflect a read error. The chain joins TRBV7-2 to TRBJ2-5, with TRBD1 matching over 12 bases. From germline, CDR1 is SGHTA and CDR2 FQGNSA. The CDR3 is 16 amino acids. In DNA form, the CDR3 reads TGTGCCAGCAGCTTAGCGAGCGTGAGGGGACAGGGGGCTTGGGACTTC. Protein product: CASSLASVRGQGAWDF.

This clonotype was detected a few times. The rearrangement joins TRBV6-2 or TRBV6-3 to TRBJ2-3, with D perhaps matching TRBD2 (6 bases). The CDR3 runs to 13 residues. V dropped 7 bases and J dropped 5 bases, with 13 bases sitting between them. CDR1 is MNHEY and CDR2 is SVGEGT in the germline V gene. In DNA form, the CDR3 reads TGTGCCAGCAACAACAGGAGGGGAGATACGCAGTATTTT. Protein sequence: CASNNRRGDTQYF.

This clonotype was seen more than once but under ten times. The chain is built from TRBV7-3 and TRBJ1-1, with D unresolved. The CDR3 contains 14 residues. The V gene's germline CDR1 is SGHTA and CDR2 FQGTGA. Trimming took 3 bases from V and 1 from J, leaving 9 bases between them. CDR3 amino acids: CASSFTHQNTEAFF. DNA for the CDR3: TGTGCCAGCAGCTTCACCCACCAGAACACTGAAGCTTTCTTT.

This clonotype is large by share. The chain is built from TRBV7-3 and TRBJ2-7, with no clear D. Between the trimmed V and J ends, which lost 3 bases and 0 bases, there was a span of 12 bases. This CDR3 is built from 15 residues. In germline, CDR1 is SGHTA, CDR2 FQGTGA. The CDR3 loop is CASSFPKWSSYEQYF. The CDR3 DNA reads as TGTGCCAGCAGCTTCCCGAAATGGAGCTCCTACGAGCAGTACTTC.